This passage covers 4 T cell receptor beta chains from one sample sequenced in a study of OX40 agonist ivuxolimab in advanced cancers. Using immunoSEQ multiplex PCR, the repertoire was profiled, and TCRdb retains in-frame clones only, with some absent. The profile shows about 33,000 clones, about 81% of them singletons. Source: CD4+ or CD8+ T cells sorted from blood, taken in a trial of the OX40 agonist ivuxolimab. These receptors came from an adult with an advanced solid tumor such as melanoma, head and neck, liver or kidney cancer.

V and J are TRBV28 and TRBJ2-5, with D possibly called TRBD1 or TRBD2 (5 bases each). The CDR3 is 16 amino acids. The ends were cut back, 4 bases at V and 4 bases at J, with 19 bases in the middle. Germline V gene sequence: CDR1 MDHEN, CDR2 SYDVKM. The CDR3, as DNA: TGTGCCAGCAGTTCCGCAATACTAGGGGCCGGAGAGACCCAGTACTTC. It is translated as CASSSAILGAGETQYF.

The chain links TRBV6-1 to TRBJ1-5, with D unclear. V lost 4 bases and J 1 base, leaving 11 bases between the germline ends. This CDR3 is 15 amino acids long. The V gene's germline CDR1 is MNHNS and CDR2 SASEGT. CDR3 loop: CASSARPLSNQPQHF. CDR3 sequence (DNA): TGTGCCAGCAGTGCCCGACCGCTAAGCAATCAGCCCCAGCATTTT.

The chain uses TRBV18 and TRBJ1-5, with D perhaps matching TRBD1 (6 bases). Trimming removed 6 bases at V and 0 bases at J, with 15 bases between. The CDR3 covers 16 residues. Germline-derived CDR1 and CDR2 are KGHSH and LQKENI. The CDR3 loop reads CASSQGTPYSNQPQHF. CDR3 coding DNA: TGTGCCAGCTCCCAAGGGACACCATATAGCAATCAGCCCCAGCATTTT.

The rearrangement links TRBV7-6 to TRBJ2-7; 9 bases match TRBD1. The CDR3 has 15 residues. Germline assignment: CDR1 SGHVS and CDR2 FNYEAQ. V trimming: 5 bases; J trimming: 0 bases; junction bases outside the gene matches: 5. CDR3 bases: TGTGCCAGCAGCGCCAACAGGGGGCACTCCTACGAGCAGTACTTC. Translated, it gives CASSANRGHSYEQYF.